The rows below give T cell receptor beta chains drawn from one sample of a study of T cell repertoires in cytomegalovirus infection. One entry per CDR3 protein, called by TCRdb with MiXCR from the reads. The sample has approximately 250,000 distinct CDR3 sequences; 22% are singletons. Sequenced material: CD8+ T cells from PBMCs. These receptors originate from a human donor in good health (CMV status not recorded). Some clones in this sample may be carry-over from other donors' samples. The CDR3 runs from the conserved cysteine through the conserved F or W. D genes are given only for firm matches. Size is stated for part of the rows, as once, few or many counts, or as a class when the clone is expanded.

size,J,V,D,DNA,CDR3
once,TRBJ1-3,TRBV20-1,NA,TGCAGTGGGACCTCCATCGGAACTGGAAACACCATATATTTT,CSGTSIGTGNTIYF
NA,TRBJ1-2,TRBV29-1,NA,TGCAGCGTTGATGGCAGGGATGGCTACACCTTC,CSVDGRDGYTF
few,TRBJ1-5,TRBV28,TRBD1,TGTGCCAGCAGTTTACCACAGGGGGGTCAGCCCCAGCATTTT,CASSLPQGGQPQHF
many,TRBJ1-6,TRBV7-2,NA,TGTGCCAGCAGCTTAGAAGGGGCAATCCGGCCCCAGTCACCCCTCCACTTT,CASSLEGAIRPQSPLHF
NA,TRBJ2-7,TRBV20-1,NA,TGCAGTGCTAGAGATTCAGACGGTGCCTACGAGCAGTACTTC,CSARDSDGAYEQYF
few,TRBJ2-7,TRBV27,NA,TGTGCCAGCATGCGCAGGGGTTTTCGAGAGCAGTACTTC,CASMRRGFREQYF
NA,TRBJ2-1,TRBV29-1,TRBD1,TGCAGCGTTGACGGGACAGGAAGCTCCTACAATGAGCAGTTCTTC,CSVDGTGSSYNEQFF
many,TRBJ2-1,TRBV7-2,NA,TGTGCCAGCAGTCCCGCCGGGACCTCCTACAATGAGCAGTTCTTC,CASSPAGTSYNEQFF
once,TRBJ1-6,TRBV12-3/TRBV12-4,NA,TGTGCCAGCAGCACAGGGTTGGCGAATTCACCCCTCCACTTT,CASSTGLANSPLHF
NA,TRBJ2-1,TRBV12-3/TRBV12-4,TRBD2,TGTGCCAGCAGTTTCCGAGCGGGGGCCTACAATGAGCAGTTCTTC,CASSFRAGAYNEQFF
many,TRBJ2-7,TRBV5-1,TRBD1,TGCGCCAGCAGCGCGGGACAGGGGGCTGACGAGCAGTACTTC,CASSAGQGADEQYF
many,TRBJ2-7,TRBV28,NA,TGTGCCAGCAGTTTACAGGGGTCCAGCTCCTACGAGCAGTACTTC,CASSLQGSSSYEQYF